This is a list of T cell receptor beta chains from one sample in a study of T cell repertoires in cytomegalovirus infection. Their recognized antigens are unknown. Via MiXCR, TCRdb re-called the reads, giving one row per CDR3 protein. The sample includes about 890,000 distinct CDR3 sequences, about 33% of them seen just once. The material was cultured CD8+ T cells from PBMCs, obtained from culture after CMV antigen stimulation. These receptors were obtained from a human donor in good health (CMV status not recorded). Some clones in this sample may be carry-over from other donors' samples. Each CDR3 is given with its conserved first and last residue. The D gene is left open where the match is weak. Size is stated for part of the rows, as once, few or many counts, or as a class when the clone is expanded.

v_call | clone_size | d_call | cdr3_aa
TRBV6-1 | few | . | CASSDPGGTDTQYF
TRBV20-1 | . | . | CSAREGATNEQYF
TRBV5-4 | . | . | CASSPVGGQEAQYF
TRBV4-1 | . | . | CASSHRGGALHEQFF
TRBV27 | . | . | CASSLSLGLTGYYGYTF
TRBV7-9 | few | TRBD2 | CASSHGLAGVRDEQFF
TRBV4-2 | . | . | CASSQEEGGQGNEQFF
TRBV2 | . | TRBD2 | CASSDPMAGGPEQFF
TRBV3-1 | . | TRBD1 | CASSQDPRTGVGTEAFF
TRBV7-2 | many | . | CASSSGGHNEQFF
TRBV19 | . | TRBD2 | CASKDSGGVTDTQYF
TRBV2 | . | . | CASASGKYSPLHF
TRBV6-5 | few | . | CASSYLPRVYNRNEQFF
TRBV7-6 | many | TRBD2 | CASSLLAGEDNEQFF
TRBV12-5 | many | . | CASGLGTGELFF
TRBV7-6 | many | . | CASSLEGRVTEAFF
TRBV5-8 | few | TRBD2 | CASSLGASGINEQFF
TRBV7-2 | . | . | CACSLELDNEQFF
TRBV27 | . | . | CANSLSTGTEAFF
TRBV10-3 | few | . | CAISDGGRETQYF
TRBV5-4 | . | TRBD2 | CASSLATLAGAYNEQFF
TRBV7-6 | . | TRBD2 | CASRLGTSSGTGELFF
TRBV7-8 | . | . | CASSLISQGLIFRGNQPQHF
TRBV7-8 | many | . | CASSLSGSASATQYF
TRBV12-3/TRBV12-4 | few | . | CVSSFPGGTEAFF
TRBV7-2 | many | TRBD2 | CASSFYFLGGGPYEQYF
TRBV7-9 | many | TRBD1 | CASSGQGQAEAFF
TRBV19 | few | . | CASSIWENTEAFF
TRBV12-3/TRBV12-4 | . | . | CASSLVQTETQYF
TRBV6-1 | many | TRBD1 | CASSEARQGRQPQHF
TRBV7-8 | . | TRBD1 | CASSLVGQTSDYGYTF
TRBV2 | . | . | CASNVGRDSGANVLTF
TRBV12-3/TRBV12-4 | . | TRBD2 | CASNKAGPSYEQYF
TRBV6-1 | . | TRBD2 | CASSSILAGLTGELFF
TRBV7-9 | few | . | CATYGLSPGTPSYGYTF
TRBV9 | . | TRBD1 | CASSDPEQGVSGANVLTF
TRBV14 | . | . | CASSQYGGPNEQFF
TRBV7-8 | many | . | CATCAGETYNEQFF
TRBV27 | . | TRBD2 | CASSSQAGAHQETQYF